The 27 T cell receptor beta chains below come from one sample, sequenced in a study of CD8+CD57+ T cells in acquired aplastic anemia. Patients sequenced had flow cytometry evidence of CD8+CD57+ cell expansion. The study profiled TCR beta VDJ and CDR3 using genomic DNA as template. MiXCR, run by TCRdb on the reads, gives a single entry per CDR3 protein. The data hold around 200,000 distinct CDR3 sequences, with approximately 48% observed a single time. Specimen: sorted CD4+, CD8+, or CD8+CD57+ T cells (not recorded which) from PBMCs. The source of these receptors is a human donor with aplastic anemia.

The chain combines TRBV10-3 with TRBJ2-2; 9 positions match TRBD2. This CDR3 is 16 amino acids long. V lost 10 bases, J lost 3 bases, and 12 bases stayed unmatched. Germline loops: CDR1 ENHRY, CDR2 SYGVKD. The CDR3 DNA is TGTGCCACTACCACATCTAGCGGGGCCCACACCGGGGAGCTGTTTTTT. Translation gives CATTTSSGAHTGELFF.

The gene calls are TRBV7-9 and TRBJ1-2, with 7 bases that match TRBD1. The CDR3 has 11 residues. From germline, CDR1 is SEHNR and CDR2 FQNEAQ (reference sequence). The DNA of the CDR3 is TGTGCTAGCCGACAGGGAGATGGCTACACCTTC. This gives the protein CASRQGDGYTF.

The chain joins TRBV5-1 to TRBJ2-1, with unresolved D. V was trimmed by 1 base and J by 10 bases, leaving 9 bases between them. Germline V CDR1 and CDR2: SGHRS, YFSETQ. This CDR3 comprises 12 residues. DNA of the CDR3: TGCGCCAGCAGCTTGAACTGGGCAGAGCAGTTCTTC. This translates into CASSLNWAEQFF. The variable domain in full, completed from reference TRBV5-1 and TRBJ2-1, reads KAGVTQTPRYLIKTRGQQVTLSCSPISGHRSVSWYQQTPGQGLQFLFEYFSETQRNKGNFPGRFSGRQFSNSRSEMNVSTLELGDSALYLCASSLNWAEQFFGPGTRLTVL.

This clonotype came up once. This chain links TRBV2 with TRBJ2-7; D unresolved. The germline CDR1 and CDR2 sequences are SNHLY and FYNNEI. Deletions cut 6 bases from V and 2 bases from J, with 11 bases between. This CDR3 spans 13 amino acids. The CDR3 spells CASSGQETYEQYF. The CDR3 DNA reads as TGTGCCAGCAGCGGTCAGGAGACCTACGAGCAGTACTTC.

To note about this clonotype: No conserved phenylalanine or tryptophan ends this CDR3, so it is likely a read error. It is unclear where the CDR3 begins or ends on the DNA, so no DNA is shown, and the CDR3 is as TCRdb lists it. The chain couples TRBV29-1 to TRBJ1-3. Termini included, the CDR3 measures 12 amino acids. CDR1 SQVTM and CDR2 ANQGSEA come from the germline V gene. CDR3 in amino acids: CSVGSSGNTTYS.

This clonotype has at least ten counts. The chain combines TRBV20-1 with TRBJ1-2, with a weak D call TRBD1 (6 bases). Germline CDR1 and CDR2: DFQATT and SNEGSKA (reference sequence). This CDR3 has 12 amino acids. The germline V and J ends were trimmed by 4 bases and 2 bases, with 8 bases remaining between them. The CDR3 DNA is TGCAGTGCTAAAGGGGGGAACTATGGCTACACCTTC. It encodes CSAKGGNYGYTF.

Concerning this clonotype itself: This clone may be a read error of a much larger clone one base away. The chain carries TRBV6-1 and TRBJ1-1; TRBD1 might be the D (5 bases). The CDR3 covers 12 residues. CDR1 and CDR2 from the germline V gene are MNHNS and SASEGT. The CDR3 DNA follows: TGTGCCAGCAGGAGACAGTACACTGAAGCTTCCTTT. It specifies CASRRQYTEASF.

There are many counts of this clonotype. The V and J genes are TRBV5-6 and TRBJ1-4; D call uncertain. The CDR3 contains 14 residues. CDR1 SGHDT and CDR2 YYEEEE come from the germline V gene. V gave up 1 base and J gave up 2 bases, with 6 bases separating them. This CDR3 is CASSLRRTNEKLFF. The CDR3 DNA sequence: TGTGCCAGCAGCTTGAGGAGGACTAATGAAAAACTGTTTTTT.

This clonotype was seen only a few times. The V call is TRBV20-1, the J call TRBJ2-3; D might be TRBD2 (6 bases). CDR3 length: 15 residues. CDR1 is DFQATT and CDR2 is SNEGSKA in the germline V gene (reference sequence). The V end was cut by 1 base, the J end by 4 bases, with 15 bases between. The CDR3 bases are TGCAGTGCTAGAGCCGGGGCTAGCGTAGCAGATACGCAGTATTTT. As protein: CSARAGASVADTQYF.

This clonotype was detected many times. The rearrangement uses TRBV20-1 and TRBJ2-1, with 13 bases matching TRBD2. Trimming removed 3 bases from V and 0 bases from J; junction bases left unmatched: 2. This CDR3 spans 16 amino acids. CDR1 is DFQATT, CDR2 SNEGSKA, per germline (reference sequence). Here the CDR3 reads CSARTSGGFSYNEQFF. CDR3 DNA sequence: TGCAGTGCTAGGACTAGCGGGGGGTTCTCCTACAATGAGCAGTTCTTC.

This clonotype was seen repeatedly, ten times or more. The chain is built from TRBV6-1 and TRBJ1-2; perhaps TRBD1 as D (5 bases). The CDR3 extends over 13 amino acids. Germline V gene sequence: CDR1 MNHNS, CDR2 SASEGT. Trimming left V 6 bases short and J 3 bases short, with 11 bases between. CDR3 sequence: CASRNDSYYGYTF. DNA of the CDR3: TGTGCCAGCAGGAACGACAGTTACTATGGCTACACCTTC.

The rearrangement uses TRBV2 and TRBJ2-3, with 12 bases lining up with TRBD2. V lost 9 bases, J lost 11 bases, and 6 bases stayed unmatched. The CDR3 has 12 amino acids. Germline values: CDR1 SNHLY, CDR2 FYNNEI. The CDR3 loop is CARAGLAGRQYF. The CDR3 coding sequence is TGTGCCAGGGCAGGACTAGCGGGGCGGCAGTATTTT. The variable domain in full, with the rest retrieved from reference TRBV2 and TRBJ2-3, is EPEVTQTPSHQVTQMGQEVILRCVPISNHLYFYWYRQILGQKVEFLVSFYNNEISEKSEIFDDQFSVERPDGSNFTLKIRSTKLEDSAMYFCARAGLAGRQYFGPGTRLTVL.

This clonotype was observed at least ten times. V gene TRBV24-1 combines with J gene TRBJ2-1; D possibly uses TRBD1 or TRBD2 (5 bases each). Between the trimmed V and J ends, which lost 5 bases and 3 bases, there was a span of 19 bases. The CDR3 length is 17 residues. Germline loops: CDR1 KGHDR, CDR2 SFDVKD. CDR3 amino acids: CATSATNRDGIYNEQFF. The CDR3 bases are TGTGCCACCAGTGCAACCAACCGGGACGGTATCTACAATGAGCAGTTCTTC.

The sample holds many counts of this clonotype. The rearrangement uses TRBV7-2 and TRBJ1-1; the match to TRBD1 covers 10 bases. With V trimmed by 1 base and J by 2 bases, 4 bases remained unmatched. Per germline, CDR1 SGHTA and CDR2 FQGNSA. This CDR3 contains 16 residues. This CDR3 is CASSLVGTGANTEAFF. The CDR3 bases are TGTGCCAGCAGCTTAGTAGGGACAGGGGCAAACACTGAAGCTTTCTTT.

The V call is TRBV7-9, the J call TRBJ2-1, with 9 nucleotides matching TRBD2. CDR3 length: 15 residues. Germline loops: CDR1 SEHNR, CDR2 FQNEAQ (reference sequence). After removal of 0 bases from V and 12 bases from J, the junction contained 9 bases not matched to a gene. The DNA of the CDR3 is TGTGCCAGCAGCTTAGCTAGCGGGAGAGGGGGGCGGCAGTTCTTC. Protein product: CASSLASGRGGRQFF.

This clonotype was detected many times. This chain uses TRBV7-9 with TRBJ1-2; TRBD1 might be the D (6 bases). Germline V lookup: CDR1 SEHNR, CDR2 FQNEAQ (reference sequence). Trimming shortened V by 4 bases and J by 6 bases, and 12 bases separated the two germline ends. The CDR3 is 13 residues long. CDR3 residues: CASSSGTTNGYTF. The CDR3, as DNA: TGTGCCAGCAGCTCCGGGACAACCAATGGCTACACCTTC.

This chain links TRBV2 with TRBJ2-3; the match to TRBD2 covers 14 bases. Germline V gene lookup returns CDR1 SNHLY and CDR2 FYNNEI. With 10 bases clipped from V and 2 bases from J, the junction kept 5 bases outside the gene matches. There are 15 residues in the CDR3. The CDR3 DNA follows: TGTGCCATCCAGGGACTAGCGGGGGACACAGATACGCAGTATTTT. Translated: CAIQGLAGDTDTQYF. Drawing the rest from reference TRBV2 and TRBJ2-3, the complete variable domain is EPEVTQTPSHQVTQMGQEVILRCVPISNHLYFYWYRQILGQKVEFLVSFYNNEISEKSEIFDDQFSVERPDGSNFTLKIRSTKLEDSAMYFCAIQGLAGDTDTQYFGPGTRLTVL.

The V gene is TRBV3-1, the J gene TRBJ2-2; TRBD2 matches at 7 bases. The CDR3 extends over 14 amino acids. Germline values: CDR1 LGHDT, CDR2 YNNKEL (reference sequence). V was pared by 5 bases and J by 2 bases, with 2 bases of the junction left unmatched. CDR3 protein: CASSGGGNTGELFF. The CDR3 DNA follows: TGTGCCAGCAGCGGCGGGGGAAACACCGGGGAGCTGTTTTTT.

The chain is built from TRBV29-1 and TRBJ2-2; no definite D call. This CDR3 contains 16 residues. Trimming took off 1 base at V and 6 bases at J, with 18 bases between the two ends. Per the germline V gene, CDR1 is SQVTM and CDR2 is ANQGSEA. CDR3 bases: TGCAGCGTTGAAGGCCTACGGAATCTAAAGGCCGGGGAGCTGTTTTTT. Its protein product is CSVEGLRNLKAGELFF.

In the case of this clonotype: This sequence may be a read error, since a much larger clone differs from it by one base. This rearrangement joins TRBV14 to TRBJ1-4, with D perhaps matching TRBD1 (6 bases). V lost 8 bases to trimming and J lost 2 bases, with 15 bases between them. The CDR3 totals 15 residues. Per the germline V gene, CDR1 is SGHDN and CDR2 is FVKESK. The CDR3 sequence: CASGYLQGTNEKLFF. CDR3 nucleotide sequence: TGTGCCAGCGGCTATCTACAGGGTACTAATGAAAAACTGTTTTTT.

Concerning this clonotype: Sequence at one end of the junction differs from germline and may be a read error. The V and J genes are TRBV10-3 and TRBJ2-7, with D perhaps TRBD1 (6 bases). There are 16 residues in the CDR3. In germline, CDR1 is ENHRY, CDR2 SYGVKD. The CDR3 protein is CASSYLLTSQGYEQYF. CDR3 in DNA: TGTGCCAGCAGTTACCTATTAACTTCTCAGGGGTACGAGCAGTACTTC.

This clonotype was seen many times. The chain is built from TRBV4-1 and TRBJ1-5; D is possibly TRBD1 (5 bases). The CDR3 extends over 14 amino acids. Germline CDR1 is MGHRA and CDR2 is YSYEKL. V was shortened by 5 bases and J by 1 base, with 9 bases between the two germline ends. CDR3 DNA sequence: TGCGCCAGCAGCTTCCGACAGAGCAATCAGCCCCAGCATTTT. Encoded protein: CASSFRQSNQPQHF.

This chain links TRBV9 with TRBJ2-7; no reliable D call. Germline loops: CDR1 SGDLS, CDR2 YYNGEE. The ends were cut back, 0 bases at V and 3 bases at J, with 10 bases in the middle. The CDR3 is 14 residues long. CDR3 protein: CASSVGRSGYEQYF. The CDR3 DNA reads TGTGCCAGCAGCGTAGGAAGGTCGGGCTACGAGCAGTACTTC.

V usage is TRBV24-1 and J usage is TRBJ2-3; no definite D call. This CDR3 spans 15 amino acids. V gave up 1 base and J gave up 0 bases, with 7 bases separating them. Germline V gene sequence: CDR1 KGHDR, CDR2 SFDVKD. Here the CDR3 reads CATSDFTASTDTQYF. DNA for the CDR3: TGTGCCACCAGTGATTTTACTGCTAGCACAGATACGCAGTATTTT.

In this sample, this clonotype turned up many times. The rearrangement joins TRBV7-9 to TRBJ2-1; TRBD2 aligns across 8 bases. The CDR3 runs to 17 residues. Germline V gene sequence: CDR1 SEHNR, CDR2 FQNEAQ (reference sequence). Trimming cost V 4 bases and J 3 bases; bases outside gene matches: 11. CDR3 region: CASSSSRTSLGYNEQFF. CDR3 coding DNA: TGTGCCAGCAGCTCATCCAGGACTAGCCTAGGCTACAATGAGCAGTTCTTC.

The CDR3 bases are TGCGCCAGCAGCGGACAGGGTCCCGGGGAGCTGTTTTTT. Translation: CASSGQGPGELFF. The chain recombines TRBV5-1 with TRBJ2-2, with 8 bases matching TRBD1. The V segment lost 4 bases and the J segment 6 bases; nucleotides outside the gene matches: 2. The CDR3 contains 13 residues. The germline CDR1 and CDR2 sequences are SGHRS and YFSETQ. Looking up the rest from reference TRBV5-1 and TRBJ2-2 gives the full variable domain: KAGVTQTPRYLIKTRGQQVTLSCSPISGHRSVSWYQQTPGQGLQFLFEYFSETQRNKGNFPGRFSGRQFSNSRSEMNVSTLELGDSALYLCASSGQGPGELFFGEGSRLTVL.

The J gene is TRBJ1-2, the V gene TRBV24-1; 10 positions agree with TRBD1. V was clipped by 5 bases and J by 4 bases; unmatched bases: 9. In germline, CDR1 is KGHDR, CDR2 SFDVKD. This CDR3 region has 16 residues. Here the CDR3 reads CATSGAGQGTGYGYTF. As DNA, the CDR3 is TGTGCCACCAGTGGAGCGGGACAGGGGACAGGCTATGGCTACACCTTC.